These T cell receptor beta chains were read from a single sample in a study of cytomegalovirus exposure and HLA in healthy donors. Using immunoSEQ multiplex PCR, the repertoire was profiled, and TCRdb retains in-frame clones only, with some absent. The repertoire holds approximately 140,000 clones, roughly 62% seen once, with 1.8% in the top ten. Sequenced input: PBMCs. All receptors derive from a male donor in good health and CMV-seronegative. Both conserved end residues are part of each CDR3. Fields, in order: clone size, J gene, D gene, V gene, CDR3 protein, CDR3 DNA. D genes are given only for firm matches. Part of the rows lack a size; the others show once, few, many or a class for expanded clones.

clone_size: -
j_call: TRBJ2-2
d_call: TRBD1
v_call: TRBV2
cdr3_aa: CASIGQGRPGELFF
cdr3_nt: TGTGCCAGCATAGGACAGGGGAGGCCCGGGGAGCTGTTTTTT

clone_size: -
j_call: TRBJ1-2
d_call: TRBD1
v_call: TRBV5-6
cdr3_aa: CASSPTGWGYPF
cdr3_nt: TGTGCCAGCAGCCCGACAGGGTGGGGCTACCCCTTC

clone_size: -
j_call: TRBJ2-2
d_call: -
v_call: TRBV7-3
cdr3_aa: CASSLERNTGELFF
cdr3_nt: TGTGCCAGCAGCCTTGAGAGGAACACCGGGGAGCTGTTTTTT

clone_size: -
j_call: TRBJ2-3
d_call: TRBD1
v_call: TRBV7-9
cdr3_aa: CASRGDSWHTDTQYF
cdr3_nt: TGTGCCAGCAGAGGGGACAGCTGGCACACAGATACGCAGTATTTT

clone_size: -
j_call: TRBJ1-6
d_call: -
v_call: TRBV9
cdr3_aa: CASSVGRGPGSYNSPLHF
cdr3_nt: TGTGCCAGCAGCGTAGGCCGGGGTCCCGGCTCCTATAATTCACCCCTCCACTTT

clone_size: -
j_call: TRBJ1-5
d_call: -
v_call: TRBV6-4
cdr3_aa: CASRRNVTANSNQPQHF
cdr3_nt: TGTGCCAGCAGGCGAAACGTGACAGCAAATAGCAATCAGCCCCAGCATTTT

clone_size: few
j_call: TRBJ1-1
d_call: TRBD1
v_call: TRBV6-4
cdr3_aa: CASRAGQANTEAFF
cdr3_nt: TGTGCCAGCAGAGCAGGACAGGCGAACACTGAAGCTTTCTTT

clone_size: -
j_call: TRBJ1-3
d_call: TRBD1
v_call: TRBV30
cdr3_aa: CAWRLGGQGDGNTIYF
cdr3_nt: TGTGCCTGGAGGCTAGGGGGACAGGGGGATGGAAACACCATATATTTT

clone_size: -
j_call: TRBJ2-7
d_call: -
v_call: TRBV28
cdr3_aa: CASSLTVAAVSYEQYF
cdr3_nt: TGTGCCAGCAGTTTAACCGTAGCTGCTGTCTCCTACGAGCAGTACTTC

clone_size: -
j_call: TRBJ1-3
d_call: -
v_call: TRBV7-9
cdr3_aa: CSSSSPGGTIYF
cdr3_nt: TGTTCCAGCAGCTCTCCGGGGGGCACCATATATTTT

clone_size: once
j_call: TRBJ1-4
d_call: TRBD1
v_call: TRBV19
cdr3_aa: CASSRTGQGGREKLFF
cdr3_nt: TGTGCCAGTAGTAGGACCGGACAGGGGGGCAGAGAAAAACTGTTTTTT

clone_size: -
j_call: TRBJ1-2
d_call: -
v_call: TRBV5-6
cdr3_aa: CASSSTQVPSGYTF
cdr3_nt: TGTGCCAGCAGCTCAACACAAGTCCCGAGCGGGTACACCTTC

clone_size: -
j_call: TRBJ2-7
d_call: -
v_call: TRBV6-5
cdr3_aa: CASSPEGGSAYEQYF
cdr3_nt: TGTGCCAGCAGTCCCGAGGGGGGGTCGGCGTACGAGCAGTACTTC

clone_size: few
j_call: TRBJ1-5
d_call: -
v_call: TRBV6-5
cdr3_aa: CASSYRGNNQPQHF
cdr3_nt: TGTGCCAGCAGTTACCGGGGAAACAATCAGCCCCAGCATTTT

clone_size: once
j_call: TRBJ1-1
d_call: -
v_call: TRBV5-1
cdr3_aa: CASSFTVNTEAFF
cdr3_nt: TGCGCCAGCAGCTTCACGGTCAACACTGAAGCTTTCTTT

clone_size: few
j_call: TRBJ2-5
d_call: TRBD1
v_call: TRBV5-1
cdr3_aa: CASSLTGGRKTQYF
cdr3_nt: TGCGCCAGCAGCTTGACAGGGGGCAGAAAGACCCAGTACTTC

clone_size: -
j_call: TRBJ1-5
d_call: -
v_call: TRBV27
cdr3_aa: CASSLTGGQPQHF
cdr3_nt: TGTGCCAGCAGTTTAACGGGGGGTCAGCCCCAGCATTTT

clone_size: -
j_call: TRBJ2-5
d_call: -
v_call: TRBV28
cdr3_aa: CASRQAETQYF
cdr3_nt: TGTGCCAGCAGGCAGGCAGAGACCCAGTACTTC

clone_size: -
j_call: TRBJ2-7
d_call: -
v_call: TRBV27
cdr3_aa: CASSPTGLYEQYF
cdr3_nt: TGTGCCAGCAGTCCCACCGGACTGTACGAGCAGTACTTC

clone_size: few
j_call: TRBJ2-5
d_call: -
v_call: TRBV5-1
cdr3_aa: CASSPRLGETQYF
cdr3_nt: TGCGCCAGCAGCCCGCGACTAGGGGAGACCCAGTACTTC

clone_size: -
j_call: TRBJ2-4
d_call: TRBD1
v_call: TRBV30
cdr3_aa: CAWRTGTKNIQYF
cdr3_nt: TGTGCCTGGAGGACAGGGACAAAAAACATTCAGTACTTC

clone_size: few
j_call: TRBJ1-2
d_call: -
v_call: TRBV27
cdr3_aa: CASSQQGDYGYTF
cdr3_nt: TGTGCCAGCTCCCAACAGGGAGACTATGGCTACACCTTC

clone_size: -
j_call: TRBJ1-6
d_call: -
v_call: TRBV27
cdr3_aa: CASSLTGSPLHF
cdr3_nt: TGTGCCAGCAGTTTAACAGGGTCACCCCTCCACTTT

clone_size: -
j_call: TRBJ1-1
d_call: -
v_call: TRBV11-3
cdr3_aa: CASSLGEGGTEAFF
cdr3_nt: TGTGCCAGCAGCTTAGGGGAAGGGGGCACTGAAGCTTTCTTT

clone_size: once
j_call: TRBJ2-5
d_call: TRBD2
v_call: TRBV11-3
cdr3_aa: CASSSRGSGAGETQYF
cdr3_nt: TGTGCCAGCAGCTCCCGGGGTAGCGGGGCAGGCGAGACCCAGTACTTC

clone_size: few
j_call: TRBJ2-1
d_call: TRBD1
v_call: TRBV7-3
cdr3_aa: CASSFTGVMGYNEQFF
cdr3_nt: TGTGCCAGCAGCTTCACAGGGGTGATGGGATACAATGAGCAGTTCTTC

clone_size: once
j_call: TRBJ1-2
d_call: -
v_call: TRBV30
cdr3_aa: CARQQQGSDYGYTF
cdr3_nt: TGTGCCCGTCAACAACAGGGTTCCGACTATGGCTACACCTTC

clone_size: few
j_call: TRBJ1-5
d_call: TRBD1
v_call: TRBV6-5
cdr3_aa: CASSYRQGAQQPQHF
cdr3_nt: TGTGCCAGCAGTTACAGACAGGGGGCCCAGCAGCCCCAGCATTTT

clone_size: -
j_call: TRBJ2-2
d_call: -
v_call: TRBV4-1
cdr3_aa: CASSQGIGGGGTGELFF
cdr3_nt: TGCGCCAGCAGCCAAGGCATAGGAGGGGGCGGCACCGGGGAGCTGTTTTTT

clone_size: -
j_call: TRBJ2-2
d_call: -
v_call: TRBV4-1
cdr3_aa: CASSRTTGNTGELFF
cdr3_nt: TGCGCCAGCAGCCGAACGACAGGGAACACCGGGGAGCTGTTTTTT

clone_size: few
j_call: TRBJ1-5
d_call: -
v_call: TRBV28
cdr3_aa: CASCSGGNQPQHF
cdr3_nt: TGTGCCAGCTGCTCCGGAGGCAATCAGCCCCAGCATTTT

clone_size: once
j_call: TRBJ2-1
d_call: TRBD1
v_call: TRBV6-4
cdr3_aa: CASSPGDSPEQFF
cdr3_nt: TGTGCCAGCAGCCCTGGGGACAGCCCAGAGCAGTTCTTC

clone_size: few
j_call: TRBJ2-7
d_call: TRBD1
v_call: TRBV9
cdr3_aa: CASSVSTGAKAYEQYF
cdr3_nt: TGTGCCAGCAGCGTATCCACAGGGGCGAAGGCCTACGAGCAGTACTTC

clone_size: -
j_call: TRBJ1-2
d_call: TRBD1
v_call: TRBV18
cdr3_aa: CASSPPTGVGGYTF
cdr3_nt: TGTGCCAGCTCACCACCGACAGGGGTGGGTGGCTACACCTTC

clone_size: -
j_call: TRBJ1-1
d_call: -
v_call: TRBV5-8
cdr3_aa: CASTLGPRNTEAFF
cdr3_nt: TGTGCCAGCACCCTGGGGCCAAGAAACACTGAAGCTTTCTTT

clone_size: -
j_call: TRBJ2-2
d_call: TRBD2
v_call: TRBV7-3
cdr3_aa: CASSSGLAGAPRGTGELFF
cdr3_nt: TGTGCCAGCAGCTCGGGACTAGCGGGGGCCCCGCGAGGCACCGGGGAGCTGTTTTTT

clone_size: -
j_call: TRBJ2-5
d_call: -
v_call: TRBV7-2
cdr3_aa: CASSLGGGPETQYF
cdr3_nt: TGTGCCAGCAGCTTAGGGGGGGGGCCAGAGACCCAGTACTTC

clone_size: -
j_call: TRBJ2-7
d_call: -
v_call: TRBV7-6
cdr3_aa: CASSLALNSGGPSYEQYF
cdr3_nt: TGTGCCAGCAGCTTAGCGCTAAATTCGGGGGGCCCTTCCTACGAGCAGTACTTC

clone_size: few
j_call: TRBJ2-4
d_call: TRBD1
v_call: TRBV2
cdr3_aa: CASRPQTGKQNIQYF
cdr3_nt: TGTGCCAGCAGACCGCAGACAGGGAAGCAAAACATTCAGTACTTC

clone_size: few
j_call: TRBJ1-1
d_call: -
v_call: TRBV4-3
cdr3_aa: CASKSGRGRTEAFF
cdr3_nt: TGCGCCAGCAAAAGTGGTCGGGGAAGGACTGAAGCTTTCTTT

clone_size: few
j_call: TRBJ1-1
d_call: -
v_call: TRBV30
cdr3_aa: CAWSALRVGNTEAFF
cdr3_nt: TGTGCCTGGAGTGCCCTCAGGGTAGGGAACACTGAAGCTTTCTTT

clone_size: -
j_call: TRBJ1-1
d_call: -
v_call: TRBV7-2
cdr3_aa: CASSPTAGEYTEAFF
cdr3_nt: TGTGCCAGCAGCCCGACCGCGGGAGAATACACTGAAGCTTTCTTT

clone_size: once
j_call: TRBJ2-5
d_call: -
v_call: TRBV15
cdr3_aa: CATSRDNRRHSETQYF
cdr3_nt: TGTGCCACCAGCAGAGATAACCGTAGACATTCAGAGACCCAGTACTTC

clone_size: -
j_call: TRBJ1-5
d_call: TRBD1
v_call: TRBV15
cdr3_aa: CATSRLTGGGQPQHF
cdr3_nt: TGTGCCACCAGCAGACTGACAGGGGGTGGCCAGCCCCAGCATTTT

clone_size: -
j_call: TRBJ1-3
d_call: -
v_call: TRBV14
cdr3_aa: CASSLQGSVAGNTIYF
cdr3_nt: TGTGCCAGCAGCCTCCAGGGATCGGTTGCGGGAAACACCATATATTTT

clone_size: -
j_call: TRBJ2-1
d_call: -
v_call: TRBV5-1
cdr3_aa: CASSLGSAVYNEQFF
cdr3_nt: TGCGCCAGCAGCTTGGGTAGCGCGGTCTACAATGAGCAGTTCTTC

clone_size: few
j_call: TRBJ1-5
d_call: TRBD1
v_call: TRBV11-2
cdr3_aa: CASRRGGTGVNQPQHF
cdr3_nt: TGTGCCAGCAGGAGGGGAGGGACAGGGGTCAATCAGCCCCAGCATTTT

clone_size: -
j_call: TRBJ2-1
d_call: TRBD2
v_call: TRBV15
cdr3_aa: CATSKGLAEYNEQFF
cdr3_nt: TGTGCCACCAGCAAGGGACTAGCGGAGTACAATGAGCAGTTCTTC

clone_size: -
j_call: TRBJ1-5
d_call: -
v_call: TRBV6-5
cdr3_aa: CASSYSMRGSEPRHF
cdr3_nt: TGTGCCAGCAGTTACTCGATGCGGGGTAGTGAGCCCCGGCATTTT

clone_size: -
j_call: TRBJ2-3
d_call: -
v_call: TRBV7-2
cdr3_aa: CASSLSGLPTDTQYF
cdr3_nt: TGTGCCAGCAGCTTATCAGGGCTTCCCACAGATACGCAGTATTTT

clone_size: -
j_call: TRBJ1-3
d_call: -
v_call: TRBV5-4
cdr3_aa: CASSLSFGPKYF
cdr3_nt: TGTGCCAGCAGCTTGAGTTTCGGTCCCAAGTATTTT

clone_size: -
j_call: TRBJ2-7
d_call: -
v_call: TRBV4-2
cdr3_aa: CASSLETGTYEQYF
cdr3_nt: TGTGCCAGCAGCCTCGAGACAGGAACCTACGAGCAGTACTTC

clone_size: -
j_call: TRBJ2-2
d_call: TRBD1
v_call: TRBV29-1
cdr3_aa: CSVRIQGYDTGELFF
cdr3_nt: TGCAGCGTCCGTATACAGGGGTATGACACCGGGGAGCTGTTTTTT

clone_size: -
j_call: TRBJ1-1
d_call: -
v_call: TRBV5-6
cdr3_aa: CASSQIRGVYPEAFF
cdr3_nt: TGTGCCAGCAGCCAGATTCGGGGGGTTTACCCTGAAGCTTTCTTT

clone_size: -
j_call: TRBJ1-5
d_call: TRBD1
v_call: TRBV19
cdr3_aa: CASSIWGQGVGQPQHF
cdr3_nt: TGTGCCAGTAGTATTTGGGGACAGGGGGTCGGTCAGCCCCAGCATTTT

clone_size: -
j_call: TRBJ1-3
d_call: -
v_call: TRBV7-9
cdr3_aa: CASSLGRASSGNTIYF
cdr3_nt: TGTGCCAGCAGCTTAGGCAGGGCGTCCTCTGGAAACACCATATATTTT

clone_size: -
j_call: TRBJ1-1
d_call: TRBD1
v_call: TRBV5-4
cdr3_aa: CASSTLQGTLNTEAFF
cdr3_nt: TGTGCCAGCAGCACCCTACAGGGGACTCTGAACACTGAAGCTTTCTTT

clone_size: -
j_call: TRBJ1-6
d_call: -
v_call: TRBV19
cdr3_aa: CAASEAGRSYNSPLHF
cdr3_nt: TGTGCCGCGTCAGAGGCAGGGCGCTCCTATAATTCACCCCTCCACTTT

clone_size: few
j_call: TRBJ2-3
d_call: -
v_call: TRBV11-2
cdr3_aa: CASSLAHLDTQYF
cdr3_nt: TGTGCCAGCAGCTTAGCGCACTTGGATACGCAGTATTTT

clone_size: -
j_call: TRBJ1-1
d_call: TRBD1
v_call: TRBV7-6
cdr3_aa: CASSSGGNTEAFF
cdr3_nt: TGTGCCAGCAGCTCAGGGGGCAACACTGAAGCTTTCTTT